These 19 T cell receptor beta chains share one sample of origin, sequenced in a study of sequential checkpoint blockade in melanoma. Treatment in this sample: randomized to nivolumab then ipilimumab (arm A) or the reverse (arm B). Libraries were prepared by immunoSEQ multiplex PCR; TCRdb keeps only in-frame clonotypes and omits some of them. The sample lists some 10,000 clones; approximately 25% were seen once. This sample comprised tumor tissue (inferred from file names), obtained from a patient given nivolumab and ipilimumab in sequence. Every receptor here comes from a human donor with melanoma.

This clone showed up just a few times. The CDR3 nucleotides are TGTGCCAGCAGAGACTCAGGGGTTATGAACACTGAAGCTTTCTTT. The encoded protein is CASRDSGVMNTEAFF. V and J are TRBV28 and TRBJ1-1, with D maybe TRBD1 (6 bases). CDR1 and CDR2 (germline): MDHEN, SYDVKM. CDR3 size: 15 residues. The V and J ends lost 6 bases and 0 bases respectively, with 14 bases between them.

The J gene is TRBJ1-6, the V gene TRBV6-8, with no clear D. This CDR3 is built from 13 residues. Germline CDR1 MNHGY, CDR2 SAAAGT. V was cut by 1 base and J by 7 bases, with 5 bases left in between. Here the CDR3 reads CASSYFKNSPLHF. The CDR3 DNA follows: TGTGCCAGCAGTTACTTCAAAAATTCACCCCTCCACTTT.

The chain couples TRBV14 to TRBJ2-3, with 9 bases that match TRBD2. Germline loops: CDR1 SGHDN, CDR2 FVKESK. This CDR3 comprises 17 residues. With 0 bases clipped from V and 5 bases from J, the junction kept 9 bases outside the gene matches. The CDR3 loop is CASSQDLWREGQDTQYF. CDR3 in DNA: TGTGCCAGCAGCCAAGATCTGTGGCGGGAGGGCCAAGATACGCAGTATTTT.

The chain uses TRBV11-3 and TRBJ2-3, with 12 bases matching TRBD2. The V segment lost 7 bases and the J segment 4 bases; nucleotides outside the gene matches: 6. Germline-derived CDR1 and CDR2 are SGHNT and YENEEA. CDR3 length: 15 residues. For the CDR3, the DNA is TGTGCCAGCACCATACTAGCGGGAGGACCAGATACGCAGTATTTT. This codes for CASTILAGGPDTQYF.

The DNA for the CDR3 is TGTGCCAGCAGTTTTGTTTTGCAAGGGGGCGCCCAGCCCCAGCATTTT. This sequence encodes CASSFVLQGGAQPQHF. This chain joins TRBV28 and TRBJ1-5, with TRBD1 matching over 7 bases. The CDR3 length is 16 residues. The junction had 12 bases not matched to a gene; V was cut back by 3 bases and J by 7 bases. Per the germline V gene, CDR1 is MDHEN and CDR2 is SYDVKM.

This clone was counted between two and nine times. The chain has TRBV30 and TRBJ1-4; D unclear. CDR3 length equals 13 residues. The germline V and J ends were trimmed by 1 base and 5 bases, with 8 bases remaining between them. Per the germline V gene, CDR1 is GTSNPN and CDR2 is SVGIG (reference sequence). CDR3 nucleotides: TGTGCCTGGAGTGGGCTGTTGAATGAAAAACTGTTTTTT. Protein: CAWSGLLNEKLFF. Full variable domain (outside the CDR3, taken from reference TRBV30 and TRBJ1-4): SQTIHQWPATLVQPVGSPLSLECTVEGTSNPNLYWYRQAAGRGLQLLFYSVGIGQISSEVPQNLSASRPQDRQFILSSKKLLLSDSGFYLCAWSGLLNEKLFFGSGTQLSVL.

This clone was detected many times. The V gene is TRBV9, the J gene TRBJ2-2; D gene uncertain. Looked up from germline, CDR1 is SGDLS and CDR2 is YYNGEE. This CDR3 is 13 amino acids long. V lost 4 bases to trimming and J lost 4 bases, with 8 bases between them. Here the CDR3 reads CASSPIITGELFF. The CDR3 DNA sequence: TGTGCCAGCAGCCCCATAATCACCGGGGAGCTGTTTTTT.

The chain has TRBV29-1 and TRBJ1-1; 7 bases are a match to TRBD1. This CDR3 has 15 residues. Germline V lookup: CDR1 SQVTM, CDR2 ANQGSEA. V dropped 1 base and J dropped 5; count of bases not matched to a gene: 10. DNA for the CDR3: TGCAGCGTTGAAGTTCCGACAGGGAGAGAGACTGAAGCTTTCTTT. The encoded protein is CSVEVPTGRETEAFF.

This clone was detected many times. One end of the junction fails to match germline, which may point to a read error. The rearrangement uses TRBV11-3 and TRBJ2-7; 8 nucleotides align to TRBD1. The CDR3 covers 15 residues. The V gene's germline CDR1 is SGHNT and CDR2 YENEEA. CDR3: CASSLGQGLSYEQYF. The CDR3 DNA sequence: TGTGCTAGCAGCTTAGGACAGGGTCTCTCCTACGAGCAGTACTTC.

This clone was seen a handful of times. CDR3 residues: CASSWGLAGETQYF. The CDR3 DNA follows: TGTGCCAGCAGCTGGGGACTAGCCGGAGAGACCCAGTACTTC. The rearrangement uses TRBV7-6 and TRBJ2-5; 9 bases align to TRBD2. Trimming at V came to 4 bases and at J to 4 bases, leaving 4 bases not matched to a gene. Germline CDR1 is SGHVS and CDR2 is FNYEAQ. This CDR3 has 14 amino acids.

This clone is deemed medium-sized. The chain employs TRBV11-3 and TRBJ2-7; TRBD1 agrees at 12 bases. CDR3 length: 16 residues. Germline V lookup: CDR1 SGHNT, CDR2 YENEEA. Unmatched junction bases numbered 11, after V lost 6 bases and J lost 5 bases. CDR3 sequence (DNA): TGTGCCAGCAGTACGAGGGGACAGGGGGCTTACCACGAGCAGTACTTC. This gives the protein CASSTRGQGAYHEQYF.

In its sample, this clone is medium-sized (0.01 to 0.1%). The rearrangement joins TRBV15 to TRBJ1-1; weak D call: TRBD1 (6 bases). Germline V CDR1 and CDR2: LNHNV, YYDKDF (reference sequence). V was cut by 2 bases and J by 6 bases, with 19 bases left in between. The CDR3 sequence is 16 residues long. CDR3 residues: CATSRSRGQGSPEAFF. The CDR3 nucleotides are TGTGCCACCAGCAGATCCCGGGGACAAGGAAGTCCTGAAGCTTTCTTT.

This clone was picked up a small number of times. V usage is TRBV10-3 and J usage is TRBJ1-4; the D is unclear. Trimming took 2 bases from V and 8 from J, leaving 12 bases between them. The length of the CDR3 is 14 residues. Germline CDR1 ENHRY, CDR2 SYGVKD. The CDR3 loop is CAISEQETSEKLFF. The DNA of the CDR3 is TGTGCCATCAGTGAGCAAGAGACGAGCGAAAAACTGTTTTTT.

In this sample, this clone turned up once. This rearrangement joins TRBV29-1 to TRBJ2-7; perhaps TRBD1 as D (5 bases). CDR1 is SQVTM and CDR2 is ANQGSEA in the germline V gene. This CDR3 is 14 amino acids long. V lost 8 bases and J lost 4, with 21 bases in between. The CDR3 loop reads CSPTGSRKRYEQYF. CDR3 sequence (DNA): TGCAGCCCCACAGGAAGCAGGAAGAGGTACGAGCAGTACTTC.

The J gene is TRBJ2-1, the V gene TRBV28, with 8 nucleotides matching TRBD2. This CDR3 contains 15 residues. CDR1 and CDR2 from the germline V gene are MDHEN and SYDVKM. Unmatched junction bases numbered 4, after V lost 2 bases and J lost 4 bases. The CDR3 sequence is CASSLGGTRYNEQFF. The CDR3 nucleotides are TGTGCCAGCAGTTTAGGCGGGACTAGATACAATGAGCAGTTCTTC. The full variable domain, rest sourced from reference TRBV28 and TRBJ2-1, is DVKVTQSSRYLVKRTGEKVFLECVQDMDHENMFWYRQDPGLGLRLIYFSYDVKMKEKGDIPEGYSVSREKKERFSLILESASTNQTSMYLCASSLGGTRYNEQFFGPGTRLTVL.

This chain connects TRBV18 to TRBJ2-7; no firm D call. The CDR3 covers 12 residues. Germline values: CDR1 KGHSH, CDR2 LQKENI. V lost 3 bases to trimming and J lost 3 bases, with 6 bases between them. The CDR3 DNA reads TGTGCCAGCTCACCGGCGGACTACGAGCAGTACTTC. It specifies CASSPADYEQYF.

This rearrangement joins TRBV12-5 to TRBJ2-5; 10 nucleotides align to TRBD1. From germline, CDR1 is LGHNT and CDR2 FRNRAP. This CDR3 region has 14 residues. CDR3 DNA: TGTGCCAGCACCCAGGGACAGGGGCTGGAGACCCAGTACTTC. Protein: CASTQGQGLETQYF.

The chain joins TRBV19 to TRBJ1-2; D gene ambiguous. This CDR3 is built from 15 residues. Germline V gives CDR1 LNHDA, CDR2 SQIVND (reference sequence). Between the trimmed V and J ends, which lost 7 bases and 1 base, there was a span of 16 bases. CDR3 nucleotides: TGTGCCAGTACCCCTAGGGCAGGCGATAACTATGGCTACACCTTC. As protein: CASTPRAGDNYGYTF.

The rearrangement uses TRBV19 and TRBJ1-1; D is ambiguous. The V and J ends lost 3 bases and 1 base respectively, with 12 bases between them. This CDR3 region has 15 residues. CDR1 is LNHDA and CDR2 is SQIVND in the germline V gene (reference sequence). The DNA of the CDR3 is TGTGCCAGTAGTATGGGAAGGAGTACGAACACTGAAGCTTTCTTT. Amino acid sequence: CASSMGRSTNTEAFF.